The clone carrying this T cell receptor beta chain was recorded a few times. Its antigen is not known. The CDR3 consists of 16 residues. Germline V CDR1 and CDR2: MNHEY, SVGEGT. V shed 7 bases, J shed 2 bases, and the junction held 12 bases outside the gene matches. This sample is part of a study of blood T cells in healthy people across ages. A second PCR of roughly 7 to 11 cycles used a sample-barcoded 5' primer and a J-beta primer mix. TCRdb reprocessed the 5' RACE reads via MiXCR and lists one record per CDR3 protein. This table holds under 1 million distinct CDR3 sequences, around two fifths found once. Whole-study results and caveats: Strongly correlated with naive T cell percentage was TCR beta diversity. Measured against age, TCR beta diversity per million T cells decreased in a roughly linear manner.

V usage is TRBV6-2 or TRBV6-3 and J usage is TRBJ2-7; 9 positions agree with TRBD1. The sequencing input was blood. The receptor was isolated from a man aged 55 to 70 in good health. The CDR3 sequence: CASIRAPGQGPYEQYF. In DNA form, the CDR3 reads TGTGCCAGCATCCGCGCCCCGGGACAGGGACCCTACGAGCAGTACTTC.